This entry concerns a single TCR beta chain. No antigen is known for it. The record has no base qualities; no much larger clone is one base away. This entry is derived from a study of blood T cell repertoires in COVID-19 (dated by TCRdb to the early 2020s). In terms of the full investigation: Samples from collaborators originated in the United States, Italy and Spain and spanned both the acute and convalescent phases of COVID-19. The prospective study material was composed of cDNA or gDNA derived from T cells, B-cell-depleted T cells, or PBMCs. The samples were drawn from two sources: the first 160 participants of the ongoing ImmuneRACE study, and over 950 subjects contributed by 6 global collaborators. Sample metadata almost always included a de-identified subject ID, COVID-19 status, age in years and sex. The repertoires were released in a freely available public database intended as a resource for research on the immune response to SARS-CoV-2. The dataset comprised deeply sampled blood TCRbeta repertoires from subjects exposed to, actively infected with, or recovered from COVID-19. HLA class I and class II types, where available, came from metadata supplied by the sample provider rather than from assay-based typing.

In Seattle, one collaborating source enrolled patients while the infection was active and tracked those patients longitudinally over the course of disease. Each collaborating institution followed its own protocols to collect whole blood in K2EDTA tubes. Collaborator samples were shipped for TCRbeta analysis as frozen whole blood, isolated PBMCs, or DNA extracted from either sample type. TCRbeta CDR3 regions were amplified from genomic DNA using the immunoSEQ Assay, a bias-controlled multiplex PCR. The authors' pipeline ran thus. Nucleated cell counts per sample were estimated from amplification of reference gene primers within the assay. To quantify the absolute abundance of each unique TCRbeta CDR3 rearrangement, sequence reads were collapsed and filtered. Productive Simpson clonality was computed per sample as the square root of Simpson's diversity index over productive rearrangements. Imported from immuneACCESS, the table was reduced by TCRdb to in-frame sequences with V and J called. These copies leave out some clones; in studies compared against another copy, an unresolved V gene accounts for under half, and the cause of the remainder is not known. Clone size and the V and J calls come from that table; the DNA yielded D and trimming. The sample table holds hundreds of thousands of clones, of which 75% to 85% were seen once. The ten largest clonotypes hold about 1.3% of the sample.

The full study reports these points: Clinical and demographic metadata were provided uncurated, with the amount varying by source and participant.

Sequenced material: peripheral blood. The sequence derives from a young woman with COVID-19, enrolled during active disease.

The DNA sequence follows: TGTGCCAGTCGGCGACTAGCGGGAGGGGAGACCCAGTACTTC. This translates into CASRRLAGGETQYF. Recombination joined TRBV19 with TRBJ2-5; 14 bases in the junction line up with TRBD2. Inclusive of the bounding cysteine and phenylalanine, the CDR3 is 14 residues long. This entry keeps only the CDR3 DNA: 42 bases, framed from base 1. The germline V gene (reference sequence) provides CDR1 LNHDA and CDR2 SQIVND. V has 8 bases trimmed and J has 5 bases trimmed; junction bases matching no gene number 4.